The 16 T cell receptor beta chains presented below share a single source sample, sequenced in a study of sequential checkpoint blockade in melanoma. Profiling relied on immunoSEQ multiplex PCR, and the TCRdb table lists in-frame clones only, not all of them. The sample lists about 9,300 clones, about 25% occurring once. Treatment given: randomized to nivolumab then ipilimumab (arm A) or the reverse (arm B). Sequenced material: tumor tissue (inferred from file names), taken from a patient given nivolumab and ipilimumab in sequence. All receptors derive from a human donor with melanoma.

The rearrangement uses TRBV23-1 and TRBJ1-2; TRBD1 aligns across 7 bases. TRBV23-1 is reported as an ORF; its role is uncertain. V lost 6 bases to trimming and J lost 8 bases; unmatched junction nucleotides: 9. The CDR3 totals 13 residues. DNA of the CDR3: TGCGCCAGCAGCTTAGGACAGGTGGGGGGCTACACCTTC. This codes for CASSLGQVGGYTF.

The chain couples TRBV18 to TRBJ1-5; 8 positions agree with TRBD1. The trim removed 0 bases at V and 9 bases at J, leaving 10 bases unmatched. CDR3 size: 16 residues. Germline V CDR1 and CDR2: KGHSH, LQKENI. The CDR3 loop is CASSPPSSQGGPPQHF. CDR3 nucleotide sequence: TGTGCCAGCTCACCACCGAGTTCACAGGGGGGTCCGCCCCAGCATTTT.

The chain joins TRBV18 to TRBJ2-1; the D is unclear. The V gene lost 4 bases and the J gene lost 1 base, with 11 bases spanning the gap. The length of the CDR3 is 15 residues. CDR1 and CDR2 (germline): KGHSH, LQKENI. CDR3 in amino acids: CASSLRIGSYNEQFF. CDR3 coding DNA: TGTGCCAGCTCACTACGGATAGGATCCTACAATGAGCAGTTCTTC.

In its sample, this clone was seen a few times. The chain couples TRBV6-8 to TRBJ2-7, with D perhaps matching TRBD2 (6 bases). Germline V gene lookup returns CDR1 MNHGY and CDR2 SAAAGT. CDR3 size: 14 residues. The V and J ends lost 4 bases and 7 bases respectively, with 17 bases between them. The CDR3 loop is CASSLGLTGLEQYF. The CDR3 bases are TGTGCCAGCAGTTTGGGACTCACTGGGTTGGAGCAGTACTTC.

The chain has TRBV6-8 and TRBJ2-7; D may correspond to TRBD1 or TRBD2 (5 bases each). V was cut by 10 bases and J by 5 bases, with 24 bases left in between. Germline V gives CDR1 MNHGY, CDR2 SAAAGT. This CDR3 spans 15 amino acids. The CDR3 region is CAMDWSPFRADEQYV. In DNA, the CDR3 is TGTGCCATGGACTGGAGCCCGTTCAGGGCGGACGAGCAGTACGTC.

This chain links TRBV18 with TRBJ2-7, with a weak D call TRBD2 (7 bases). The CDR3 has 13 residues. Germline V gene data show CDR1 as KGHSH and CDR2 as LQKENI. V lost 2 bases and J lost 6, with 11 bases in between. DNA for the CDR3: TGTGCCAGCTCACCATGGGCGGGGGCCGAGCAGTACGTC. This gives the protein CASSPWAGAEQYV.

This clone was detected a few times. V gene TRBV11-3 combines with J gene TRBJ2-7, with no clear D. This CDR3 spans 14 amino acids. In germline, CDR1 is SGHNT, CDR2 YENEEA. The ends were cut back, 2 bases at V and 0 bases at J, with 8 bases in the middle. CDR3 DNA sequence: TGTGCCAGCAGCTTATATGGCTCCTCCTACGAGCAGTACTTC. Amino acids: CASSLYGSSYEQYF. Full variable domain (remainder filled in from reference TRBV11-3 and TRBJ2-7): EAGVVQSPRYKIIEKKQPVAFWCNPISGHNTLYWYLQNLGQGPELLIRYENEEAVDDSQLPKDRFSAERLKGVDSTLKIQPAELGDSAVYLCASSLYGSSYEQYFGPGTRLTVT.

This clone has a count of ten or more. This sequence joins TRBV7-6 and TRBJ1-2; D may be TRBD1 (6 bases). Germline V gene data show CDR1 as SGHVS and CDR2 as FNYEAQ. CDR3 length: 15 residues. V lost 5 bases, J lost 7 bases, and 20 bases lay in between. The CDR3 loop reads CASSPSRGGLIGYTF. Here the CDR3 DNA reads TGTGCCAGCAGCCCTAGCAGGGGTGGCCTAATTGGCTACACCTTC.

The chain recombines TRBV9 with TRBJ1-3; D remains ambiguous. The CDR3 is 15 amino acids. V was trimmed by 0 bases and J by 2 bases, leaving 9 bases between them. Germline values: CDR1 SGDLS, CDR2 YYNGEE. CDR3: CASSVGGMAGNTIYF. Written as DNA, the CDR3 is TGTGCCAGCAGCGTAGGTGGGATGGCTGGAAACACCATATATTTT.

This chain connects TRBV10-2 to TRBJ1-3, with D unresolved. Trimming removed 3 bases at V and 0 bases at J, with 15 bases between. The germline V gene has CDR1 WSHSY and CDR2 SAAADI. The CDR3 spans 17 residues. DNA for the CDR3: TGCGCCAGCAGTGACAGTCAAGGCCGGACCTCTGGAAACACCATATATTTT. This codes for CASSDSQGRTSGNTIYF.

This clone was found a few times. CDR3 bases: TGTGCCAGCAGCCCAGGGACCGAGGAAGAGACCCAGTACTTC. Translation gives CASSPGTEEETQYF. The chain uses TRBV9 and TRBJ2-5, with D tentatively TRBD1 or TRBD2 (5 bases each). The CDR3 has 14 amino acids. Trimming cost V 4 bases and J 3 bases, with 13 bases left between them. CDR1 is SGDLS, CDR2 YYNGEE, per germline.

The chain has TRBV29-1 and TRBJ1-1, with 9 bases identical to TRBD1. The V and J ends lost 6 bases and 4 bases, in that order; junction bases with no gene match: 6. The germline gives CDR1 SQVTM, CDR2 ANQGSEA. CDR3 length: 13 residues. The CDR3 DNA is TGCAGCGTAGGGACAGGGAGGACCACTGAAGCTTTCTTT. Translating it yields CSVGTGRTTEAFF.

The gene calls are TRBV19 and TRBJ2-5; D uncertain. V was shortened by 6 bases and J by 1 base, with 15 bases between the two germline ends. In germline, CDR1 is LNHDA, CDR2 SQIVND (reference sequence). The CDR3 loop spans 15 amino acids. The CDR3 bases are TGTGCCAGTAGGTGGGCGATACCGCTCCAAGAGACCCAGTACTTC. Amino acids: CASRWAIPLQETQYF.

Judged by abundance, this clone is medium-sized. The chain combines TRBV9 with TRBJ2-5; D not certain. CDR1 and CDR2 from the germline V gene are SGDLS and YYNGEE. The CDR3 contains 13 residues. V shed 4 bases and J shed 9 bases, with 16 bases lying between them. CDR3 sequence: CASSSDGYGAQYF. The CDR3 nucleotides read TGTGCCAGCAGCTCGGACGGGTATGGGGCCCAGTACTTC.

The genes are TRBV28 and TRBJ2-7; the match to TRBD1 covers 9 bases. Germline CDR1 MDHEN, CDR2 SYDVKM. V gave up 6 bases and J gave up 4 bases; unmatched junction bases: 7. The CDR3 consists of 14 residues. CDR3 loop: CASSRTGEEYEQYV. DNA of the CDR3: TGTGCCAGCAGCCGGACAGGGGAAGAATACGAGCAGTACGTC.

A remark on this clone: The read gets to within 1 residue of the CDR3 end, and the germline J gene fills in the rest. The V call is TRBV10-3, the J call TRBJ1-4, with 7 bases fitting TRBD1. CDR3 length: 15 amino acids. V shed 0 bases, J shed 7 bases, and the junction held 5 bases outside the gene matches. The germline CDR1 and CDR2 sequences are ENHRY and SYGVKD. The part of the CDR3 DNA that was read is TGTGCCATCAGTGAGTCGCGGACAGGCTTTGAAAAACTGTTT. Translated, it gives CAISESRTGFEKLF. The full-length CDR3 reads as CAISESRTGFEKLFF.